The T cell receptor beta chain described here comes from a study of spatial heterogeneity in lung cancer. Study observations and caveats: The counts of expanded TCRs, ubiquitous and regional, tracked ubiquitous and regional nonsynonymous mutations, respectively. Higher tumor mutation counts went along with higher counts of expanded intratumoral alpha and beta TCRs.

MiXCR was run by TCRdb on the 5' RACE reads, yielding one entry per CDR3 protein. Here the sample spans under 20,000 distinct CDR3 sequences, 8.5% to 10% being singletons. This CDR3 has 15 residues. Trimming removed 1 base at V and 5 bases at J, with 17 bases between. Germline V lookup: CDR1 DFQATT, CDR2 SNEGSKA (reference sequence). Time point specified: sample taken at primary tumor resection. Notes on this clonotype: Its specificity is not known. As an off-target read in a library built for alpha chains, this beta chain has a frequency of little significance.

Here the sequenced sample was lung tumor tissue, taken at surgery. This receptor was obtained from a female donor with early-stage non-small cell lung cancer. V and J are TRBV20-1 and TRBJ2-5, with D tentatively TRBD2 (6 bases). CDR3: CSARAGVGGRETQYF. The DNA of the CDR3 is TGCAGTGCTAGAGCAGGCGTGGGGGGTCGGGAGACCCAGTACTTC.